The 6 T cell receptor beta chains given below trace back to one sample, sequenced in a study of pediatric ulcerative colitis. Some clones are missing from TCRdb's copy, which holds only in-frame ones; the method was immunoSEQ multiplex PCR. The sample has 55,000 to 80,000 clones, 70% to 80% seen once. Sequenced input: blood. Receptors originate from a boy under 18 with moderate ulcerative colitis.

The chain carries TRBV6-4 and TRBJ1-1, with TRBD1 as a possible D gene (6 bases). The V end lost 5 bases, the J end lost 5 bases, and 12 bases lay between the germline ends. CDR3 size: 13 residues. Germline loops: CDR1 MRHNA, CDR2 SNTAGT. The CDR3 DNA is TGTGCCAGCAGTAGGGACACAAGGACTGAAGCTTTCTTT. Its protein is CASSRDTRTEAFF.

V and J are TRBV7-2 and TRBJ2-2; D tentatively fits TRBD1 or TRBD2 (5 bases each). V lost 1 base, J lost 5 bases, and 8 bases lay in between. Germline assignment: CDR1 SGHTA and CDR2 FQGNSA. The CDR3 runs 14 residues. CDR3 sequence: CASSLVGGTGELFF. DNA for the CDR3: TGTGCCAGCAGCTTAGTTGGGGGAACCGGGGAGCTGTTTTTT. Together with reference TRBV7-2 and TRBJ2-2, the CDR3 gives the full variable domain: GAGVSQSPSNKVTEKGKDVELRCDPISGHTALYWYRQSLGQGLEFLIYFQGNSAPDKSGLPSDRFSAERTGGSVSTLTIQRTQQEDSAVYLCASSLVGGTGELFFGEGSRLTVL.

CDR3 DNA: TGTGCCAGCAGCTTAGGAGTGCGGGGTGGCTACACCTTC. This sequence encodes CASSLGVRGGYTF. This chain uses TRBV13 with TRBJ1-2; unclear D gene. Trimming shortened V by 0 bases and J by 7 bases, and 9 bases separated the two germline ends. The CDR3 extends over 13 amino acids. Germline V gene sequence: CDR1 PRHDT, CDR2 FYEKMQ (reference sequence).

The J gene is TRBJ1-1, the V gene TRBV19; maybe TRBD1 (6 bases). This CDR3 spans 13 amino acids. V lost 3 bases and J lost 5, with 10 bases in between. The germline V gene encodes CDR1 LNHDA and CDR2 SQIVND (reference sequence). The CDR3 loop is CASSITGSTEAFF. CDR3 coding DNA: TGTGCCAGTAGTATTACAGGGAGTACTGAAGCTTTCTTT.

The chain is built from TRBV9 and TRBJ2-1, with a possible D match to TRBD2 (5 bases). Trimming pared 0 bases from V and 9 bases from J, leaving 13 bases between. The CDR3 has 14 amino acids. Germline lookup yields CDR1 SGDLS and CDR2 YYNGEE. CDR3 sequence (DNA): TGTGCCAGCAGCGTAGGACCAACCGCGGGTGAGCAGTTCTTC. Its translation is CASSVGPTAGEQFF.

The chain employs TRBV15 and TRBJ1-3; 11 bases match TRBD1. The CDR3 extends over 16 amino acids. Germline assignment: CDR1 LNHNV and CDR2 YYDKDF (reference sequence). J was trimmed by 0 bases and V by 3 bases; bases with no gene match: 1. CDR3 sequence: CATSRGQGDSGNTIYF. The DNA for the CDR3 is TGTGCCACCAGCAGGGGACAGGGGGACTCTGGAAACACCATATATTTT. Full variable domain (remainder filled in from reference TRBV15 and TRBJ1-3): DAMVIQNPRYQVTQFGKPVTLSCSQTLNHNVMYWYQQKSSQAPKLLFHYYDKDFNNEADTPDNFQSRRPNTSFCFLDIRSPGLGDTAMYLCATSRGQGDSGNTIYFGEGSWLTVV.